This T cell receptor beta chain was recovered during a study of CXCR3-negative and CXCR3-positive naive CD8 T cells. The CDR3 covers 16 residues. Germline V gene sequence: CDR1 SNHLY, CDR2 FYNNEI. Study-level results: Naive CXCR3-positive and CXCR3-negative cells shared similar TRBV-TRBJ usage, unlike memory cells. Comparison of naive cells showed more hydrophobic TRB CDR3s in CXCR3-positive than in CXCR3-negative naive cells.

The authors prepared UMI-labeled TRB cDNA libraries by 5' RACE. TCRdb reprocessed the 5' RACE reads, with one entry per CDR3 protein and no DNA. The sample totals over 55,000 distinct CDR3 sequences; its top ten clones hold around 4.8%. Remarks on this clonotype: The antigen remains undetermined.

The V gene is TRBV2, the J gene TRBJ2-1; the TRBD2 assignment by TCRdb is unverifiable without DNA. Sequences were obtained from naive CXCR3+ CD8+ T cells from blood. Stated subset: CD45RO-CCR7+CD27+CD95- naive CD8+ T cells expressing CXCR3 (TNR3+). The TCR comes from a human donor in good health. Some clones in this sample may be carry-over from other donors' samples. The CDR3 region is CASSEFLRERFNEQFF.